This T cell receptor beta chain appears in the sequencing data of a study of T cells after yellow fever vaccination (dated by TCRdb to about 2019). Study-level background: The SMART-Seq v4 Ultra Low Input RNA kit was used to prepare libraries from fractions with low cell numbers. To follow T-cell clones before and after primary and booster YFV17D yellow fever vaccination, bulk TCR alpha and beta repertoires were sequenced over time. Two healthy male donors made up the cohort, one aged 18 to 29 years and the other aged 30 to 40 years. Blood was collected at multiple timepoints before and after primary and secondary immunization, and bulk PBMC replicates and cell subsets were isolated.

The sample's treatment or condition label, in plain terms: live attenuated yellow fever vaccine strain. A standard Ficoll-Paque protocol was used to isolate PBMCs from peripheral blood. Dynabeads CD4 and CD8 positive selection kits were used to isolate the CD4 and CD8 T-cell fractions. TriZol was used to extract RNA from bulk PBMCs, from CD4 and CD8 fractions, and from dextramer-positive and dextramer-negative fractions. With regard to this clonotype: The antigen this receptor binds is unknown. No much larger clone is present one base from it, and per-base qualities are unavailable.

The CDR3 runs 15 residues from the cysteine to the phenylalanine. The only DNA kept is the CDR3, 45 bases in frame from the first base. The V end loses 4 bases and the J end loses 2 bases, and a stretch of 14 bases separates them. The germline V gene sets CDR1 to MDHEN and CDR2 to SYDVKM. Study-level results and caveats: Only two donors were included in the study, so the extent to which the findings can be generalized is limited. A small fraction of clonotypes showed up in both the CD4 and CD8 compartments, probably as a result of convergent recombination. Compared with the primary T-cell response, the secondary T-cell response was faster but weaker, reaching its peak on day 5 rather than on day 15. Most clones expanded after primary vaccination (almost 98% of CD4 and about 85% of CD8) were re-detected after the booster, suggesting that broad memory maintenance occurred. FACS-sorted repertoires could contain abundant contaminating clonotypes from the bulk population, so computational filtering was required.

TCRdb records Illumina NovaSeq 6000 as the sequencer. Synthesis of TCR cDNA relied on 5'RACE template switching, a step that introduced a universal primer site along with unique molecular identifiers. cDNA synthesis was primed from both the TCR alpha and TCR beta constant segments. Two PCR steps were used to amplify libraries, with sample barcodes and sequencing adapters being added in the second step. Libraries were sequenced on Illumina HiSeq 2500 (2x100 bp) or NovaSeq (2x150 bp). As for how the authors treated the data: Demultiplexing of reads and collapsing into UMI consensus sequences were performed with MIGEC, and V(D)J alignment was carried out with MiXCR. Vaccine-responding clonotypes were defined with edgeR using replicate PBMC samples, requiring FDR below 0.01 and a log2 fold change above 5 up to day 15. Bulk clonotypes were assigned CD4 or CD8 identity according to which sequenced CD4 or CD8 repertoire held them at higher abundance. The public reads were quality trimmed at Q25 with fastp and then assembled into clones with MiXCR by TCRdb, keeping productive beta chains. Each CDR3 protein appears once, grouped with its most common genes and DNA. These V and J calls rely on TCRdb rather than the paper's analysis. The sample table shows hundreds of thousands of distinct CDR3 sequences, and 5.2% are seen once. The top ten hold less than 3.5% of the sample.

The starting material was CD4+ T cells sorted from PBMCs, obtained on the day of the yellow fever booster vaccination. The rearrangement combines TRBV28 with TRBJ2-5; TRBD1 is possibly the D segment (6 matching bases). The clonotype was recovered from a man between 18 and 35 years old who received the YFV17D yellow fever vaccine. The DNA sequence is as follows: TGTGCCAGCAGTTCCCTCCCAGGGGAACAAGAGACCCAGTACTTC. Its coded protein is CASSSLPGEQETQYF.